One sample yielded the 27 T cell receptor beta chains listed below, sequenced in a study of regulatory T cells in long-lasting Graves disease. The time point is: persistent/refractory GD, antithyroid drugs over 5 years with positive TRAb. The TCR library was prepared using RNA isolated from PBMCs. Sequencing libraries for TCR beta were prepared with iRepertoire HTBI primers and Arm-PCR of CDR3 regions. TCRdb re-analysed the multiplex PCR reads in MiXCR, keeping a single row per CDR3 protein. The sample lists over 350,000 distinct CDR3 sequences; under 25% were seen once. The sample consisted of peripheral blood mononuclear cells (PBMCs), taken when the disease was refractory, from a patient treated with antithyroid drugs. Source of these receptors: a female donor with Graves disease.

This sequence joins TRBV20-1 and TRBJ2-1; 8 bases align to TRBD2. J gave up 2 bases and V 2 bases, and 8 bases lay outside the gene matches. The CDR3 runs 16 residues. The germline V gene has CDR1 DFQATT and CDR2 SNEGSKA (reference sequence). The CDR3 spells CSARPPTSGTYNEQFF. CDR3 bases: TGCAGTGCTAGACCCCCAACTAGCGGCACCTACAATGAGCAGTTCTTC.

This clonotype turned up a few times. Written as DNA, the CDR3 is TGCAGCGTCGCGGGTTTAATGAACACTGAAGCTTTCTTT. Its translation is CSVAGLMNTEAFF. The chain employs TRBV29-1 and TRBJ1-1; D ambiguous. Deletions cut 6 bases from V and 0 bases from J, with 11 bases between. Germline CDR1 and CDR2: SQVTM and ANQGSEA. CDR3 length equals 13 residues.

This clonotype was recorded a few times. J is TRBJ1-1 and V is TRBV30; 8 bases agree with TRBD1. The CDR3 runs to 13 residues. V lost 5 bases and J lost 0; bases outside the gene matches: 2. Germline V gene lookup returns CDR1 GTSNPN and CDR2 SVGIG (reference sequence). CDR3 DNA sequence: TGTGCCTGGGACAGGGGAATGAACACTGAAGCTTTCTTT. Translating gives CAWDRGMNTEAFF.

This clonotype was found many times. The chain couples TRBV6-1 to TRBJ2-5; weak D call: TRBD1 (6 bases). Trimming took 2 bases from V and 7 from J, leaving 17 bases between them. The CDR3 spans 15 residues. Germline CDR1 MNHNS, CDR2 SASEGT. CDR3 in amino acids: CASSELAGLGGTQYF. CDR3 in DNA: TGTGCCAGCAGTGAATTGGCAGGATTAGGGGGGACCCAGTACTTC.

This clonotype was recorded at least ten times. J is TRBJ2-5 and V is TRBV2, with D perhaps matching TRBD1 (5 bases). The germline V and J ends were trimmed by 0 bases and 4 bases, with 9 bases remaining between them. Germline CDR1 reads SNHLY; CDR2 reads FYNNEI. The CDR3 consists of 14 residues. This CDR3 reads CASSEAQGSETQYF. In nucleotides, the CDR3 is TGTGCCAGCAGTGAAGCCCAGGGTTCAGAGACCCAGTACTTC. Full variable domain (remainder filled in from reference TRBV2 and TRBJ2-5): EPEVTQTPSHQVTQMGQEVILRCVPISNHLYFYWYRQILGQKVEFLVSFYNNEISEKSEIFDDQFSVERPDGSNFTLKIRSTKLEDSAMYFCASSEAQGSETQYFGPGTRLLVL.

A few counts support this clonotype. The CDR3 nucleotides read TGTGCCAGCAGCTTGTTCGGGCAGGGTGGGAACTATGGCTACACCTTC. It translates to CASSLFGQGGNYGYTF. The chain has TRBV7-2 and TRBJ1-2, with D possibly matching TRBD1 (5 bases). CDR1 and CDR2 from the germline V gene are SGHTA and FQGNSA. Trimming removed 3 bases at V and 2 bases at J, with 16 bases between. The CDR3 consists of 16 residues.

This clonotype was observed a few times. The V and J genes are TRBV7-9 and TRBJ2-3; 7 nucleotides agree with TRBD2. The CDR3 runs 15 residues. Germline CDR1 reads SEHNR; CDR2 reads FQNEAQ (reference sequence). The V gene end was trimmed by 1 base and the J gene end by 5 bases; junction bases not matched to a gene: 6. The CDR3 coding sequence is TGTGCCAGCAGCTTAGTCGGCGGGAGTAGAGATACGCAGTATTTT. Its protein product is CASSLVGGSRDTQYF.

This clonotype has just a few counts. V gene TRBV5-1 combines with J gene TRBJ2-5; 9 positions match TRBD1. The length of the CDR3 is 14 residues. The germline gives CDR1 SGHRS, CDR2 YFSETQ. J lost 5 bases, V lost 5 bases, and 7 bases had no gene match. CDR3 amino acids: CASRRDRGMETQYF. CDR3 sequence (DNA): TGCGCCAGCAGGAGAGACAGGGGGATGGAGACCCAGTACTTC. Combining the CDR3 with reference TRBV5-1 and TRBJ2-5 gives the whole variable domain KAGVTQTPRYLIKTRGQQVTLSCSPISGHRSVSWYQQTPGQGLQFLFEYFSETQRNKGNFPGRFSGRQFSNSRSEMNVSTLELGDSALYLCASRRDRGMETQYFGPGTRLLVL.

The chain is built from TRBV4-2 and TRBJ2-5; possible D gene TRBD2, 6 bases. CDR1 and CDR2 from the germline V gene are LGHNA and YNFKEQ. The V gene lost 3 bases and the J gene lost 1 base, with 15 bases spanning the gap. The CDR3 has 16 residues. Written as DNA, the CDR3 is TGTGCCAGCAGCCATATTAGCGGTTCACCCCAAGAGACCCAGTACTTC. Protein product: CASSHISGSPQETQYF.

Concerning this clonotype: A much larger clonotype is one base distant, so this may be a read error. The chain employs TRBV11-2 and TRBJ2-7, with D unresolved. CDR3 length: 15 amino acids. Trimming took 6 bases from V and 3 from J, leaving 18 bases between them. CDR1 SGHAT and CDR2 FQNNGV come from the germline V gene. The CDR3 region is CASREDPEPGYEQYF. DNA of the CDR3: TGTGCCAGCAGAGAAGATCCGGAGCCGGGCTACGAGCAGTACTTC.

The chain uses TRBV30 and TRBJ2-1, with unresolved D. CDR3 length: 13 residues. The V and J ends lost 0 bases and 5 bases respectively, with 8 bases between them. Germline assignment: CDR1 GTSNPN and CDR2 SVGIG (reference sequence). In DNA, the CDR3 is TGTGCCTGGAGTGTACGACTTGACAATGAGCAGTTCTTC. As protein: CAWSVRLDNEQFF. The full variable domain, rest sourced from reference TRBV30 and TRBJ2-1, is SQTIHQWPATLVQPVGSPLSLECTVEGTSNPNLYWYRQAAGRGLQLLFYSVGIGQISSEVPQNLSASRPQDRQFILSSKKLLLSDSGFYLCAWSVRLDNEQFFGPGTRLTVL.

About this clonotype itself: Here the CDR3 omits its conserved ending phenylalanine or tryptophan, so a read error is the likely source. CDR3 nucleotides: TGTGCCAGCAGCCTCGGGTCCTACGAGCAGTACTAC. Its translation is CASSLGSYEQYY. The chain links TRBV3-1 to TRBJ2-7; D is ambiguous. CDR3 length equals 12 residues. V shed 4 bases and J shed 1 base, with 5 bases lying between them. Germline V gene sequence: CDR1 LGHDT, CDR2 YNNKEL (reference sequence).

V is TRBV20-1 and J is TRBJ2-2; 9 nucleotides line up with TRBD1. With 1 base clipped from V and 6 bases from J, the junction kept 3 bases outside the gene matches. Germline V CDR1 and CDR2: DFQATT, SNEGSKA (reference sequence). There are 14 residues in the CDR3. The CDR3 sequence: CSARVRQGAGELFF. The CDR3 coding sequence is TGCAGTGCTAGAGTCCGACAGGGGGCCGGGGAGCTGTTTTTT.

Concerning this clonotype itself: At one end, the junction sequence differs from germline, possibly due to a read error. The chain employs TRBV12-3 or TRBV12-4 and TRBJ1-1; 7 bases agree with TRBD1. The CDR3 is 14 amino acids. CDR3 coding DNA: TGTGCCTGCAGTTTGACAGGGACGAGGACTGAAGCTTTCTTT. This gives the protein CACSLTGTRTEAFF.

This chain uses TRBV29-1 with TRBJ1-1; D remains ambiguous. The V gene lost 4 bases and the J gene lost 0 bases, with 12 bases spanning the gap. The CDR3 covers 14 residues. Per germline, CDR1 SQVTM and CDR2 ANQGSEA. This CDR3 is CSVVTMGMNTEAFF. In nucleotides, the CDR3 is TGCAGCGTTGTGACAATGGGGATGAACACTGAAGCTTTCTTT.

The chain joins TRBV6-2 or TRBV6-3 to TRBJ2-2; 8 bases fit TRBD1. CDR3 size: 16 residues. V lost 2 bases, J lost 1 base, and 3 bases stayed unmatched. Germline CDR1 and CDR2: MNHEY and SVGEGT. The CDR3 region has the DNA TGTGCCAGCAGTTACGGGGGGACAGGGAACACCGGGGAGCTGTTTTTT. Translating gives CASSYGGTGNTGELFF.

The CDR3 reads CASSFDRGGRSPGELFF. Here the CDR3 DNA reads TGTGCCAGCTCCTTTGACCGAGGAGGTAGGAGTCCCGGGGAGCTGTTTTTT. The rearrangement uses TRBV11-2 and TRBJ2-2; D possibly corresponds to TRBD2 (5 bases). This CDR3 has 17 residues. Germline CDR1 and CDR2: SGHAT and FQNNGV. V was cut by 8 bases and J by 6 bases, with 25 bases left in between.

Ten or more counts support this clonotype. The chain has TRBV10-3 and TRBJ1-5; D is uncertain. CDR1 is ENHRY, CDR2 SYGVKD, per germline. The CDR3 extends over 13 amino acids. V was pared by 4 bases and J by 6 bases, with 10 bases between. The CDR3: CAISVEPSQPQHF. The CDR3 DNA reads TGTGCCATCAGTGTTGAACCCTCTCAGCCCCAGCATTTT.

This clonotype was picked up many times. Because the CDR3's place on the DNA is in doubt, the DNA is left out and the CDR3 is given as listed by TCRdb. J is TRBJ1-2 and V is TRBV29-1. Germline loops: CDR1 SQVTM, CDR2 ANQGSEA. Ends included, the CDR3 has 13 residues. CDR3 region: CSVVGAGNKQPPF.

This clonotype came up many times. The chain couples TRBV28 to TRBJ1-6; D might be TRBD1 (6 bases). CDR1 is MDHEN and CDR2 is SYDVKM in the germline V gene. The CDR3 has 15 residues. Trimming took 5 bases from V and 7 from J, leaving 15 bases between them. The DNA for the CDR3 is TGTGCCAGCAGTCCTCATCAGGGGCAAAATTCACCCCTCCACTTT. This translates into CASSPHQGQNSPLHF.

This clonotype showed up just a few times. This chain connects TRBV20-1 to TRBJ2-7; unclear D gene. Trimming removed 0 bases from V and 6 bases from J, with 12 bases in between. In germline, CDR1 is DFQATT, CDR2 SNEGSKA (reference sequence). This CDR3 contains 13 residues. The chain's CDR3 is CSAREATSGEQYF. CDR3 DNA: TGCAGTGCTAGAGAAGCGACCTCGGGCGAGCAGTACTTC.

This clonotype was found once. J is TRBJ2-1 and V is TRBV20-1, with no clear D. The V gene's germline CDR1 is DFQATT and CDR2 SNEGSKA (reference sequence). The V and J ends lost 1 base and 0 bases respectively, with 13 bases between them. This CDR3 has 16 amino acids. CDR3 DNA: TGCAGTGCTAGAGGTGTAGAGACCTCCTCCTACAATGAGCAGTTCTTC. As protein: CSARGVETSSYNEQFF.

Note on this clonotype: No conserved phenylalanine or tryptophan ends this CDR3, so it is likely a read error. The V call is TRBV4-3, the J call TRBJ2-7; no clear D. V lost 1 base, J lost 0 bases, and 7 bases lay in between. In germline, CDR1 is LGHNA, CDR2 YSLEER. The CDR3 loop spans 14 amino acids. The CDR3 sequence: CASSQVASSYEQYL. DNA of the CDR3: TGCGCCAGCAGCCAAGTTGCCAGCTCCTACGAGCAGTACCTC.

CDR3 coding DNA: TGCAGCGTTACAACACCTGGGGAGGGAGACCACGAGCAGTACTTC. Translating gives CSVTTPGEGDHEQYF. V gene TRBV29-1 combines with J gene TRBJ2-7; TRBD2 agrees at 7 bases. The CDR3 extends over 15 amino acids. V shed 5 bases and J 5 bases; nucleotides not matched to a gene: 15. Germline CDR1 and CDR2: SQVTM and ANQGSEA.

A few counts support this clonotype. The CDR3 spells CASSQTGTGTETQYF. In nucleotides, the CDR3 is TGTGCCAGCAGCCAGACCGGGACAGGGACCGAGACCCAGTACTTC. V usage is TRBV7-2 and J usage is TRBJ2-5, with 9 bases matching TRBD1. CDR1 and CDR2 from the germline V gene are SGHTA and FQGNSA. The V gene end was trimmed by 5 bases and the J gene end by 5 bases; junction bases not matched to a gene: 9. This CDR3 comprises 15 residues.

The sample holds a few counts of this clonotype. The chain recombines TRBV28 with TRBJ2-7; 8 nucleotides agree with TRBD2. Germline assignment: CDR1 MDHEN and CDR2 SYDVKM. CDR3 length equals 15 residues. Trimming cost V 4 bases and J 6 bases; bases outside gene matches: 11. Written as DNA, the CDR3 is TGTGCCAGCAGTTCCCAGCGGGAGATTGGTGGCGAGCAGTACTTC. Translation: CASSSQREIGGEQYF.

This clonotype was seen at least ten times. The chain links TRBV7-2 to TRBJ2-5, with 10 bases matching TRBD2. Germline values: CDR1 SGHTA, CDR2 FQGNSA. V lost 1 base and J lost 5; bases outside the gene matches: 10. The CDR3 loop spans 17 amino acids. CDR3 nucleotides: TGTGCCAGCAGCTTAGGGGTGGCTAGCGGGAGTGTTGAGACCCAGTACTTC. Protein: CASSLGVASGSVETQYF.